These 13 T cell receptor beta chains were all obtained from the same sample, sequenced in a study of T cell changes during pregnancy in multiple sclerosis. TCRdb's copy holds only in-frame clones and misses some; the assay was immunoSEQ multiplex PCR. Of approximately 70,000 clones in the sample, under 95% were seen once. Sequenced here: peripheral blood, sampled after pregnancy. These receptors all come from a female donor with multiple sclerosis, enrolled in a pregnancy study.

The chain uses TRBV10-3 and TRBJ2-2; TRBD1 agrees at 10 bases. CDR1 is ENHRY and CDR2 is SYGVKD in the germline V gene. V lost 4 bases to trimming and J lost 5 bases; unmatched junction nucleotides: 1. The CDR3 runs 14 residues. The CDR3 DNA reads as TGTGCCATCAGTGGGGACAGGGGAACCGGGGAGCTGTTTTTT. It yields the protein CAISGDRGTGELFF.

CDR3 in DNA: TGCAGCGTCCGGGACAGGGGGTCCTCCTACGAGCAGTACTTC. This codes for CSVRDRGSSYEQYF. The J gene is TRBJ2-7, the V gene TRBV29-1; the match to TRBD1 covers 11 bases. The ends lost 6 bases at V and 0 bases at J; junction bases unmatched: 4. CDR1 is SQVTM, CDR2 ANQGSEA, per germline. The CDR3 covers 14 residues.

This clone was picked up one time. The chain has TRBV27 and TRBJ2-7; a weak D match, TRBD2 (5 bases). V was trimmed by 7 bases and J by 4 bases, leaving 11 bases between them. Per the germline V gene, CDR1 is MNHEY and CDR2 is SMNVEV (reference sequence). The CDR3 is 12 amino acids. The CDR3 DNA sequence: TGTGCCAGCAAGGCTAGCATGTACGAGCAGTACTTC. Translated, it gives CASKASMYEQYF.

V usage is TRBV16 and J usage is TRBJ1-5, with no clear D. V was clipped by 0 bases and J by 5 bases, with 5 bases between them. Per germline, CDR1 KGHSY and CDR2 FQNENV. CDR3 length: 13 amino acids. The CDR3 spells CASSQSADQPQHF. CDR3 in DNA: TGTGCCAGCAGCCAATCCGCGGATCAGCCCCAGCATTTT.

The CDR3 DNA reads TGTGCCAGCAGCTCCACAGGAAACACTGAAGCTTTCTTT. It is translated as CASSSTGNTEAFF. This sequence joins TRBV7-8 and TRBJ1-1, with D possibly matching TRBD1 (5 bases). The CDR3 spans 13 residues. Germline V CDR1 and CDR2: SGHVS, FQNEAQ. V shed 4 bases and J shed 2 bases, with 8 bases lying between them.

The chain recombines TRBV7-2 with TRBJ2-7; TRBD2 is a possible D gene (5 bases). V was clipped by 5 bases and J by 4 bases, with 24 bases between them. Germline CDR1 reads SGHTA; CDR2 reads FQGNSA. The CDR3 is made up of 17 amino acids. The CDR3 region is CASSLYLAAGSLYEQYF. In nucleotides, the CDR3 is TGTGCCAGCAGCCTTTACCTCGCGGCGGGCTCCCTATACGAGCAGTACTTC.

The chain is built from TRBV5-6 and TRBJ1-2, with a possible D match to TRBD1 (5 bases). The CDR3 runs 17 residues. Germline V gene sequence: CDR1 SGHDT, CDR2 YYEEEE. Trimming stripped 4 bases from V and 2 bases from J, with 21 bases between. CDR3 nucleotide sequence: TGTGCCAGCAGCCCACCCTATTCGACGGGACTCAACTATGGCTACACCTTC. It yields the protein CASSPPYSTGLNYGYTF. Looking up the rest from reference TRBV5-6 and TRBJ1-2 gives the full variable domain: DAGVTQSPTHLIKTRGQQVTLRCSPKSGHDTVSWYQQALGQGPQFIFQYYEEEERQRGNFPDRFSGHQFPNYSSELNVNALLLGDSALYLCASSPPYSTGLNYGYTFGSGTRLTVV.

The chain employs TRBV5-4 and TRBJ2-3, with D maybe TRBD2 (5 bases). The CDR3 totals 13 residues. V gave up 2 bases and J gave up 4 bases, with 8 bases separating them. Germline CDR1 is SGHNT and CDR2 is YYREEE (reference sequence). The CDR3 reads CASSFEGADTQYF. In DNA, the CDR3 is TGTGCCAGCAGCTTTGAGGGAGCAGATACGCAGTATTTT.

V is TRBV9 and J is TRBJ1-5; the D is unclear. The CDR3 extends over 13 amino acids. Germline V gene sequence: CDR1 SGDLS, CDR2 YYNGEE. The V end was cut by 0 bases, the J end by 5 bases, with 6 bases between. The DNA of the CDR3 is TGTGCCAGCAGCGTAGGATACTATCAGCCCCAGCATTTT. It yields the protein CASSVGYYQPQHF. The whole variable domain, filled in from reference TRBV9 and TRBJ1-5, reads DSGVTQTPKHLITATGQRVTLRCSPRSGDLSVYWYQQSLDQGLQFLIQYYNGEERAKGNILERFSAQQFPDLHSELNLSSLELGDSALYFCASSVGYYQPQHFGDGTRLSIL.

This chain uses TRBV2 with TRBJ1-1, with 8 bases matching TRBD1. The CDR3 loop spans 14 amino acids. In germline, CDR1 is SNHLY, CDR2 FYNNEI. V shed 6 bases and J 3 bases; nucleotides not matched to a gene: 6. CDR3 sequence: CASRWTGKDTEAFF. CDR3 DNA: TGTGCCAGCAGGTGGACAGGGAAGGACACTGAAGCTTTCTTT.

This chain joins TRBV10-3 and TRBJ2-3, with a weak D call TRBD2 (6 bases). The germline V gene encodes CDR1 ENHRY and CDR2 SYGVKD. With 10 bases removed from V and 1 base from J, the gap between germline ends came to 9 bases. The CDR3 loop spans 12 amino acids. The CDR3 DNA reads TGTGCCACGCGGGACCGCACAGATACGCAGTATTTT. Its translation: CATRDRTDTQYF.

The chain is built from TRBV28 and TRBJ2-3, with TRBD2 matching over 9 bases. After removal of 7 bases from V and 2 bases from J, the junction contained 7 bases not matched to a gene. Looked up from germline, CDR1 is MDHEN and CDR2 is SYDVKM. This CDR3 has 15 residues. CDR3 region: CASNPLAGITDTQYF. The CDR3 coding sequence is TGTGCCAGCAATCCGCTAGCGGGAATCACAGATACGCAGTATTTT.

This clone came up a few times. The genes are TRBV9 and TRBJ2-1; the match to TRBD1 covers 9 bases. The trim removed 4 bases at V and 2 bases at J, leaving 7 bases unmatched. The CDR3 extends over 16 amino acids. Per the germline V gene, CDR1 is SGDLS and CDR2 is YYNGEE. CDR3: CASSLTGTGPYNEQFF. CDR3 DNA: TGTGCCAGCAGCTTAACCGGGACAGGGCCCTACAATGAGCAGTTCTTC.